The rows below give T cell receptor beta chains drawn from one sample of a study of response to subunit inactivated influenza vaccine. TCRdb analysed the RT-PCR reads with MiXCR anew, one entry per CDR3 protein. The sample lists approximately 170,000 distinct CDR3 sequences; approximately 12% were seen once. These same records also appear under a second study, on T cells expressing NK-cell markers.

Sequencing was performed on CD8+ T cells sorted from PBMCs, taken roughly 12 days after vaccination. The receptors stem from a man in his fifties who received an inactivated influenza vaccine. Both conserved end residues are part of each CDR3. D genes are given only for firm matches. Some rows mark clone size as missing; the rest say once, few, many or name a class of expanded clone.

>-|-|TRBV19|TRBJ2-7
TGTGCCAGTAGTATTGGGGACGGATACGAGCAGTACTTC
CASSIGDGYEQYF
>few|TRBD2|TRBV6-2/TRBV6-3|TRBJ2-2
TGTGCCAGCAGCTCCGGACTAGAATACACCGGGGAGCTGTTTTTT
CASSSGLEYTGELFF
>-|-|TRBV6-5|TRBJ2-7
TGTGCCAGCAGTTCCTTACAGGGAACCCTCTACGAGCAGTACTTC
CASSSLQGTLYEQYF
>many|TRBD2|TRBV10-3|TRBJ2-1
TGTGCCATCAGTGACCCGGGACTAGCGGGGGGGACTGAGCAGTTCTTC
CAISDPGLAGGTEQFF
>few|-|TRBV28|TRBJ2-7
TGTGCCAGCAGCTTTTCTCCATCCTACGAGCAGTACTTC
CASSFSPSYEQYF
>-|TRBD2|TRBV10-3|TRBJ2-5
TGTGCCATCAGTGATGGGACTAGCGGGGATAACCAAGAGACCCAGTACTTC
CAISDGTSGDNQETQYF
>-|-|TRBV30|TRBJ2-2
TGTGCCTGGAGTGTCGTAGGGGAGGTCACCGGGGAGCTGTTTTTT
CAWSVVGEVTGELFF
>many|-|TRBV12-3/TRBV12-4|TRBJ2-1
TGTGCCAGCAGTTCATTACGGGGTTCCTCCGGTGAGCAGTTCTTC
CASSSLRGSSGEQFF
>many|TRBD1|TRBV24-1|TRBJ1-2
TGTGCCACCAGTGATCCGGACAGGGAGGATGGCTACACCTTC
CATSDPDREDGYTF
>few|-|TRBV4-3|TRBJ2-2
TGCGCCAGCAGCCTAGACGCCACCTTCTTCACCGGGGAGCTGTTTTTT
CASSLDATFFTGELFF
>-|TRBD2|TRBV12-3/TRBV12-4|TRBJ2-1
TGTGCCAGCAGCCTACTAGCGGGGGGGCAGGGTGAGCAGTTCTTC
CASSLLAGGQGEQFF
>few|TRBD1|TRBV20-1|TRBJ1-2
TGCAGTGCTCAGACCCGGGACAGCTACTATGGCTACACCTTC
CSAQTRDSYYGYTF
>-|TRBD2|TRBV20-1|TRBJ2-7
TGCAGTGCTTTCCGACTAGCGGGGGGTTACGAGCAGTACTTC
CSAFRLAGGYEQYF
>few|-|TRBV28|TRBJ2-1
TGTGCCAGCAGTTTATTCCTAGCGAGCGATGAGCAGTTCTTC
CASSLFLASDEQFF
>few|-|TRBV6-1|TRBJ2-2
TGTGCCAGCAGCGATACCCCCGGGACCGGGGAGCTGTTTTTT
CASSDTPGTGELFF
>few|-|TRBV6-1|TRBJ2-2
TGTGCCAGCTGGGGACTGCATATTAACACCGGGGAGCTGTTTTTT
CASWGLHINTGELFF
>few|-|TRBV12-3/TRBV12-4|TRBJ2-2
TGTGCCAGCACCTTGGGGGAGAACGGGGAGCTGTTTTTT
CASTLGENGELFF
>-|-|TRBV20-1|TRBJ2-7
TGCAGTGCTAGAGATGTCGGGGGCTACGAGCAGTACTTC
CSARDVGGYEQYF
>few|-|TRBV28|TRBJ2-5
TGTGCCAGCAGCTCGACGGGGGCGGGGGAGACCCAGTACTTC
CASSSTGAGETQYF
>many|-|TRBV7-9|TRBJ2-6
TGTGCCAGCAGAACCCACTCAGGTTCCGGGGCCAACGTCCTGACTTTC
CASRTHSGSGANVLTF
>-|-|TRBV29-1|TRBJ1-2
TGCAGCGTTGATCACTGGAGGAACTATGGCTACACCTTC
CSVDHWRNYGYTF
>-|TRBD1|TRBV10-2|TRBJ2-7
TGCGCCAGCAGTGAGTCTTCAGGGGGCGCGGAGTACGAGCAGTACTTC
CASSESSGGAEYEQYF
>-|-|TRBV12-3/TRBV12-4|TRBJ2-2
TGTGCCAGCAGTTTGAGAACCGGGGAGCTGTTTTTT
CASSLRTGELFF
>-|-|TRBV30|TRBJ1-5
TGTGCCTGGAGTCTAGGACAGAGCAATCAGCCCCAGCATTTT
CAWSLGQSNQPQHF
>-|-|TRBV20-1|TRBJ2-5
TGCAGTGCTAGAGAAGGGACCCAGTACTTC
CSAREGTQYF
>-|-|TRBV28|TRBJ2-1
TGTGCCAGCAATTTAGGGGACATAGACAATGAGCAGTTCTTC
CASNLGDIDNEQFF
>-|-|TRBV2|TRBJ1-2
TGTGCCAGCAGTGAAGGGACACGACCCCTCTATGGCTACACCTTC
CASSEGTRPLYGYTF
>few|TRBD1|TRBV24-1|TRBJ2-7
TGTGCCACCAGTTCCGGGACAGCCTACGAGCAGTACTTC
CATSSGTAYEQYF
>-|TRBD2|TRBV7-2|TRBJ2-3
TGTGCCAGCAGCGCTATACTAGCGGGGAGCACAGATACGCAGTATTTT
CASSAILAGSTDTQYF
>-|-|TRBV7-9|TRBJ2-7
TGTGCCAGCAGCGCCCGGACGGTTTACGAGCAGTACTTC
CASSARTVYEQYF
>many|-|TRBV14|TRBJ2-1
TGTGCCAGCAGCCGAGTAGGAGGAAGTGAGCAGTTCTTC
CASSRVGGSEQFF
>-|TRBD1|TRBV11-2|TRBJ2-3
TGTGCCAGCAGCTTAGCAGGGGGAGACACAGATACGCAGTATTTT
CASSLAGGDTDTQYF
>medium-sized|TRBD1|TRBV11-2|TRBJ2-2
TGTGCCAGCAGCGGACTCAGGACAGGGCTAACCGGGGAGCTGTTTTTT
CASSGLRTGLTGELFF
>few|-|TRBV4-2|TRBJ2-5
TGTGCCAGCAGTCCGGAGCTAGGGGAGCAAGAGACCCAGTACTTC
CASSPELGEQETQYF
>-|-|TRBV6-5|TRBJ1-2
TGTGCCAGCAGTTTAACTCGTGGGGATTATGGCTACACCTTC
CASSLTRGDYGYTF
>-|-|TRBV6-2/TRBV6-3|TRBJ1-1
TGTGCCAGCAGGGGACTCAGGGGGAACACTGAAGCTTTCTTT
CASRGLRGNTEAFF
>few|-|TRBV6-1|TRBJ1-1
TGTGCCAGCAGTCAGTACAGGGAACGCACTGAAGCTTTCTTT
CASSQYRERTEAFF
>few|-|TRBV11-2|TRBJ1-3
TGTGCCAGCAGCCTCTCCGGGGGAAGCCTTGGAAACACCATATATTTT
CASSLSGGSLGNTIYF
>-|TRBD2|TRBV7-9|TRBJ2-2
TGTGCCAGCAGCTTAGAAGGCGGGGGAGCGAACACCGGGGAGCTGTTTTTT
CASSLEGGGANTGELFF